This T cell receptor (beta chain) was observed in a study of blood T cell repertoires in COVID-19. Overall study: Italy, Spain and the United States were the sources of the convalescent and acute COVID-19 samples. The cDNA or gDNA used as material had been derived from T cells, B-cell-depleted T cells, or PBMCs.

There are 17 residues in the CDR3. V was pared by 4 bases and J by 2 bases, with 13 bases of the junction left unmatched. The germline V gene encodes CDR1 SGHRS and CDR2 YFSETQ. This clone was observed once. Recruited during active infection, patients (from Seattle) were subsequently followed longitudinally. The repertoire was sequenced with immunoSEQ multiplex PCR; TCRdb's copy has only in-frame clones and lacks some. Counted here are 100,000 to 150,000 clones, roughly 86% occurring once; the ten biggest clones make up about an eighth. What was sequenced was peripheral blood. The V gene is TRBV5-1, the J gene TRBJ2-3, with 7 bases aligning to TRBD1. This TCR was recovered from a woman in her 70s with COVID-19, enrolled during active disease. In DNA, the CDR3 is TGCGCCAGCAGCCCAGCCGGGACAGTGCGCTCCACAGATACGCAGTATTTT. It encodes CASSPAGTVRSTDTQYF.